The sequence of this T cell receptor beta chain was determined in a study of blood T cell repertoires in COVID-19. Overall study: Acute and convalescent COVID-19 specimens originated in the United States, Italy and Spain. T cells, B-cell-depleted T cells, or PBMCs provided the cDNA or gDNA that served as material.

V was pared by 4 bases and J by 4 bases, with 6 bases of the junction left unmatched. CDR3 length equals 15 residues. Germline loops: CDR1 SGHRS, CDR2 YFSETQ. Original handling: Scientists estimated how many nucleated cells there were by amplifying reference gene primers. Profiled with immunoSEQ multiplex PCR; TCRdb holds only in-frame clones, not every one. V, J and clone size reflect that table, while D and trimming were determined from the DNA. The repertoire holds about 110,000 clones, just over 85% seen once, with less than 2.5% in the top ten. The sample was peripheral blood. The gene calls are TRBV5-1 and TRBJ2-2; 8 bases line up with TRBD2. This clonotype originated in a human donor in a cohort sampled during active COVID-19. CDR3 in amino acids: CASSGVAGSTGELFF. In DNA, the CDR3 is TGCGCCAGCAGCGGAGTAGCGGGGAGCACCGGGGAGCTGTTTTTT.